The 9 T cell receptor beta chains listed next were all sequenced from one sample in a study of cytomegalovirus exposure and HLA in healthy donors. The method was immunoSEQ multiplex PCR; TCRdb's version includes in-frame clones alone and lacks a portion of them. The table has approximately 76,000 clones, over 85% seen once. The sequencing input was PBMCs. These receptor sequences come from a woman aged 18-30 years in good health and CMV-seronegative.

This chain uses TRBV5-4 with TRBJ2-7, with 12 positions matching TRBD1. V lost 0 bases, J lost 5 bases, and 9 bases stayed unmatched. Per germline, CDR1 SGHNT and CDR2 YYREEE (reference sequence). This CDR3 has 17 amino acids. The CDR3 bases are TGTGCCAGCAGCTTGGAGGGGACAGGGGGCCCAGTCCACGAGCAGTACTTC. Protein product: CASSLEGTGGPVHEQYF.

The CDR3 region is CSVEGQVLFNEQFF. The DNA for the CDR3 is TGCAGCGTTGAGGGGCAGGTTCTTTTCAATGAGCAGTTCTTC. The chain links TRBV29-1 to TRBJ2-1, with TRBD1 as a possible D gene (5 bases). Germline loops: CDR1 SQVTM, CDR2 ANQGSEA. The CDR3 spans 14 residues. With 3 bases removed from V and 6 bases from J, the gap between germline ends came to 15 bases.

This clone was recorded once. V gene TRBV5-1 combines with J gene TRBJ2-3; D call uncertain. The CDR3 has 13 amino acids. The germline V gene has CDR1 SGHRS and CDR2 YFSETQ. Trimming removed 0 bases at V and 2 bases at J, with 4 bases between. CDR3 sequence: CASSLGYTDTQYF. The DNA for the CDR3 is TGCGCCAGCAGCTTGGGTTACACAGATACGCAGTATTTT.

The genes are TRBV6-5 and TRBJ2-2; the D is unclear. This CDR3 comprises 14 residues. V was pared by 5 bases and J by 7 bases, with 14 bases between. Per the germline V gene, CDR1 is MNHEY and CDR2 is SVGAGI. The CDR3 is CASSQTADHGELFF. CDR3 bases: TGTGCCAGCAGTCAGACTGCCGATCACGGGGAGCTGTTTTTT.

As to this clone: A junction boundary mismatches the germline segment, possibly from a read error. The chain has TRBV6-1 and TRBJ1-1; D uncertain. Germline V gene lookup returns CDR1 MNHNS and CDR2 SASEGT. This CDR3 has 11 amino acids. The CDR3 DNA reads TGTGCCAGCACCCAGAACGCTGAAGCTTTCTTT. It yields the protein CASTQNAEAFF.

The J gene is TRBJ2-1, the V gene TRBV28, with a weak D call TRBD2 (6 bases). This CDR3 comprises 15 residues. The germline V and J ends were trimmed by 1 base and 12 bases, with 19 bases remaining between them. Germline CDR1 MDHEN, CDR2 SYDVKM. The CDR3 DNA reads as TGTGCCAGCAGTTTATTCTCCCGGGGGACCCTTCGGCAGTTCTTC. It is translated as CASSLFSRGTLRQFF. The full variable domain, in which reference TRBV28 and TRBJ2-1 provide the parts outside the CDR3, is DVKVTQSSRYLVKRTGEKVFLECVQDMDHENMFWYRQDPGLGLRLIYFSYDVKMKEKGDIPEGYSVSREKKERFSLILESASTNQTSMYLCASSLFSRGTLRQFFGPGTRLTVL.

The V call is TRBV9, the J call TRBJ2-3, with 15 bases lining up with TRBD2. The CDR3 loop spans 17 amino acids. Germline V gene sequence: CDR1 SGDLS, CDR2 YYNGEE. V was clipped by 0 bases and J by 5 bases; unmatched bases: 4. CDR3 protein: CASSVGTSGGARDTQYF. CDR3 in DNA: TGTGCCAGCAGCGTAGGGACTAGCGGGGGGGCTAGAGATACGCAGTATTTT.

This sequence joins TRBV2 and TRBJ2-1, with TRBD2 identical over 12 bases. Germline CDR1 and CDR2: SNHLY and FYNNEI. The CDR3 is 15 amino acids. With V trimmed by 5 bases and J by 4 bases, 3 bases remained unmatched. As DNA, the CDR3 is TGTGCCAGCAGTATTGGACTAGCGGGGTACAATGAGCAGTTCTTC. Protein: CASSIGLAGYNEQFF.

The chain combines TRBV11-1 with TRBJ1-1; D ambiguous. From germline, CDR1 is SGHAT and CDR2 FQDESV (reference sequence). V was pared by 6 bases and J by 1 base, with 15 bases between. The CDR3 loop spans 15 amino acids. In DNA form, the CDR3 reads TGTGCCAGCAGTTCCTTGAGACTCCCGAACACTGAAGCTTTCTTT. Translated: CASSSLRLPNTEAFF.